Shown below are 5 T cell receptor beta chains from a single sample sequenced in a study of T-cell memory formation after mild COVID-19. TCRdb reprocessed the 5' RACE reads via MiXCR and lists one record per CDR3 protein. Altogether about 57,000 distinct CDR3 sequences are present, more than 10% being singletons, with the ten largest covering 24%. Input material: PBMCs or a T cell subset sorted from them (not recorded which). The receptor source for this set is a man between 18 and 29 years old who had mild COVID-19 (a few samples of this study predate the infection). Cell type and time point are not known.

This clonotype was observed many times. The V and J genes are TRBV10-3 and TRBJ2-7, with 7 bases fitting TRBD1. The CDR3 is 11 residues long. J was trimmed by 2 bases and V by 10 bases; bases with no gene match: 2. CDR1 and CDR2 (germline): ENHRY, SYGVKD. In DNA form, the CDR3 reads TGTGCCAATGGGACAGCCTACGAGCAGTACGTC. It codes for CANGTAYEQYV.

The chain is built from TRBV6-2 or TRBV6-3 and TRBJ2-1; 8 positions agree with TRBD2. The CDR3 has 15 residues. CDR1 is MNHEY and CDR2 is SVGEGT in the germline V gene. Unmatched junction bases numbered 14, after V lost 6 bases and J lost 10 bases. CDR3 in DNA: TGTGCCAGCAGCATCGGGGGGGCCCTACAATGGGAGCAGTTCTTC. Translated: CASSIGGALQWEQFF.

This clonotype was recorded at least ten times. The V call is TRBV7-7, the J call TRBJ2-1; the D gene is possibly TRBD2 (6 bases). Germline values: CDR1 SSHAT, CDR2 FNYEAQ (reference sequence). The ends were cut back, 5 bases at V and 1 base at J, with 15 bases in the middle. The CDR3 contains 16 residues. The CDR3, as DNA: TGTGCCAGCAGCCTTCTCCAGGGAGGATCCTACAATGAGCAGTTCTTC. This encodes CASSLLQGGSYNEQFF.

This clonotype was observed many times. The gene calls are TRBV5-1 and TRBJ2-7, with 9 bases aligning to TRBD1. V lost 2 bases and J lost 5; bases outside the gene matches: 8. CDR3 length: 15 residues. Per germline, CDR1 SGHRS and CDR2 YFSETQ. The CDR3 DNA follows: TGCGCCAGCAGCTTCGCGGGACAGGGAGGAAACGAGCAGTACTTC. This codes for CASSFAGQGGNEQYF.

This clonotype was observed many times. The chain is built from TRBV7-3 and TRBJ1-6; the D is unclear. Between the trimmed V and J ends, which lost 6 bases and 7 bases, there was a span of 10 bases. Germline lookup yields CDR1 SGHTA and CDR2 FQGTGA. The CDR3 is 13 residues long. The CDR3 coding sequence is TGTGCCAGCAGGCGCAGTGGGAATTCACCCCTCCACTTT. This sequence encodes CASRRSGNSPLHF.